Listed below are T cell receptor beta chains from one sample, sequenced in a study of Ad26.COV2.S vaccination and SARS-CoV-2 variants. Profiled with immunoSEQ multiplex PCR; TCRdb holds only in-frame clones, not every one. The data hold hundreds of thousands of clones, with roughly 90% observed a single time. The specimen comprised peripheral blood, sampled in a trial of Ad26.COV2.S vaccine versus placebo. The receptors were gathered from a person between 18 and 65 years old who received the Ad26.COV2.S COVID-19 vaccine or a placebo. The CDR3 runs from the conserved cysteine through the conserved F or W. D genes are given only for firm matches. Clone size is not always given. Where it is, it says once, few, many or a class for expanded clones.

>TRBD2|TRBJ2-1|TRBV10-1|.|13
TGCGCCAGCGGCCTAGCGGGGACGAATGAGCAGTTCTTC
CASGLAGTNEQFF
>.|TRBJ2-2|TRBV5-4|.|16
TGTGCCAGCAGCTTGGCGGGGGACCAGCAGACCGGGGAGCTGTTTTTT
CASSLAGDQQTGELFF
>TRBD1|TRBJ1-1|TRBV30|.|16
TGTGCCTGGAGTGACCCCGCCGGGACAGGGAACACTGAAGCTTTCTTT
CAWSDPAGTGNTEAFF
>.|TRBJ2-7|TRBV9|.|19
TGTGCCAGCAGCGTTAACTGGGGGGCCTGGGCGGGATCCCCTGGCGAGCAGTACTTC
CASSVNWGAWAGSPGEQYF
>.|TRBJ1-5|TRBV7-9|.|14
TGTGCCAGCAGCCACGAGGGTATCAATCAGCCCCAGCATTTT
CASSHEGINQPQHF
>TRBD2|TRBJ2-3|TRBV4-3|.|15
TGCGCCAGCAGCCAAGTAGCGGGGGTGACAGATACGCAGTATTTT
CASSQVAGVTDTQYF
>.|TRBJ1-5|TRBV9|.|17
TGTGCCAGCAGCGTACGGGGGCCGGCGGGGTACAATCAGCCCCAGCATTTT
CASSVRGPAGYNQPQHF
>.|TRBJ2-7|TRBV5-6|once|16
TGTGCCAGCAGCCCCACCAGAGGGGGGGGAACCTACGAGCAGTACTTC
CASSPTRGGGTYEQYF
>.|TRBJ1-1|TRBV3-1/TRBV3-2|.|14
TGTGCCAGCAGCCCTTGGACATTGAACACTGAAGCTTTCTTT
CASSPWTLNTEAFF
>.|TRBJ1-5|TRBV16|few|17
TGTGCCAGCAGCCAATATTATAGGACAGAGGGGAATCAGCCCCAGCATTTT
CASSQYYRTEGNQPQHF
>.|TRBJ1-2|TRBV10-3|.|15
TGTGCCATCAGTGGTTTTAACCCAGGGAACTATGGCTACACCTTC
CAISGFNPGNYGYTF
>TRBD2|TRBJ2-2|TRBV6-4|.|16
TGTGCCAGCAGCCGACTAGCGGGAGGTCGGTCCGGGGAGCTGTTTTTT
CASSRLAGGRSGELFF
>.|TRBJ1-2|TRBV4-2|.|14
TGTGCCAGCAGCCCCATGGGCAGCAACTATGGCTACACCTTC
CASSPMGSNYGYTF
>TRBD1|TRBJ1-1|TRBV18|.|13
TGTGCCAGCTCAGAAGGGGGCGTCACTGAAGCTTTCTTT
CASSEGGVTEAFF
>.|TRBJ2-1|TRBV27|.|12
TGTGCCAGCAGTTTTAGGACCGGACGGGAGTTCTTC
CASSFRTGREFF
>.|TRBJ2-3|TRBV27|.|13
TGTGCCAGCAGCGTTAAGGGGACAGATACGCAGTATTTT
CASSVKGTDTQYF
>.|TRBJ1-5|TRBV10-3|once|15
TGTGCCATCAGTGGAATCGGGTCCGGACAACAGCCCCAGCATTTT
CAISGIGSGQQPQHF
>.|TRBJ2-5|TRBV18|.|13
TGTGCCAGCTCACCAATTTGGGAGGAGACCCAGTACTTC
CASSPIWEETQYF
>.|TRBJ1-4|TRBV9|.|14
TGTGCCAGCAGCGTAGCTCAGGGGAATGAAAAACTGTTTTTT
CASSVAQGNEKLFF
>TRBD2|TRBJ2-1|TRBV19|.|14
TGTGCCAGTAGTATAGGACTAGCGGGCAATGAGCAGTTCTTC
CASSIGLAGNEQFF
>.|TRBJ1-6|TRBV18|.|13
TGTGCCAGCTCACCCTGGACGGGTTCACCCCTCCACTTT
CASSPWTGSPLHF
>TRBD2|TRBJ2-3|TRBV18|.|21
TGTGCCAGCTCACCACCGAGAGTTTCTCTAGCGGGAGTGGTGGGCACAGATACGCAGTATTTT
CASSPPRVSLAGVVGTDTQYF
>.|TRBJ1-4|TRBV10-2|.|13
TGCGCCAGCCACGGGAGTGGGACTGAAAAACTGTTTTTT
CASHGSGTEKLFF
>.|TRBJ2-7|TRBV4-2|.|15
TGTGCCAGCAGCCCCGGAACCGGGATAGCGGACGAGCAGTACTTC
CASSPGTGIADEQYF
>.|TRBJ2-3|TRBV3-1/TRBV3-2|.|13
TGTGCCAGCAGCCAAATAGGCACAGATACGCAGTATTTT
CASSQIGTDTQYF
>.|TRBJ1-3|TRBV6-5|.|13
TGTGCCAGCAGACCAAACTCTGGAAACACCATATATTTT
CASRPNSGNTIYF
>.|TRBJ1-5|TRBV7-8|.|16
TGTGCCAGCAGCTCCTCAGGGACCGCCGGGGATCAGCCCCAGCATTTT
CASSSSGTAGDQPQHF
>TRBD2|TRBJ2-3|TRBV5-5|.|16
TGTGCCAGCAGCTTGGCCAGACTAGCGGGGGGGCTTACGCAGTATTTT
CASSLARLAGGLTQYF
>.|TRBJ2-7|TRBV30|few|11
TGTGCCTGGAGTAACACCTACGAGCAGTACTTC
CAWSNTYEQYF
>.|TRBJ1-1|TRBV27|.|13
TGTGCCAGCAGTCCTCAAGGCATAGAAGAAGCTTTCTTT
CASSPQGIEEAFF
>.|TRBJ2-3|TRBV7-2|.|16
TGTGCCAGCAGCTTAATGGGCGGGCCAATCACAGATACGCAGTATTTT
CASSLMGGPITDTQYF
>.|TRBJ2-7|TRBV6-1|.|14
TGTGCCAGCAGTGAAGCAAGCTTAACCTACGAGCAGTACTTC
CASSEASLTYEQYF
>.|TRBJ2-2|TRBV5-4|.|16
TGTGCCAGCAGCTTTAATGCAGGGGGGAGCACCGGGGAGCTGTTTTTT
CASSFNAGGSTGELFF
>.|TRBJ2-1|TRBV6-2/TRBV6-3|.|12
TGTGCCAGCAGCCGGACAGACAATGAGCAGTTCTTC
CASSRTDNEQFF
>TRBD1|TRBJ2-7|TRBV2|.|17
TGTGCCAGCAGTGATGTGGTAGGACAGGGCTATAGTAACGAGCAGTACTTC
CASSDVVGQGYSNEQYF
>.|TRBJ2-4|TRBV7-8|.|17
TGTGCCAGCAGCCCGCAGATCGGGATACTAGCCAAAAACATTCAGTACTTC
CASSPQIGILAKNIQYF
>TRBD2|TRBJ2-5|TRBV9|few|14
TGTGCCAGCAGCGTTGGAGCGGGGACGGAGACCCAGTACTTC
CASSVGAGTETQYF
>.|TRBJ2-1|TRBV21-1|.|17
TGTGCCAGCAGCAACGGAGTCCTCGCGGGGGGATCTCGAGAGCAGTTCTTC
CASSNGVLAGGSREQFF
>.|TRBJ2-6|TRBV5-5|.|14
TGTGCCAGCAGCTTGGTGCTGGGGGCCAACGTCCTGACTTTC
CASSLVLGANVLTF
>.|TRBJ2-4|TRBV6-2/TRBV6-3|.|16
TGTGCCAGCAGTTACGGGGGCGAGCTAGCCAAAAACATTCAGTACTTC
CASSYGGELAKNIQYF
>.|TRBJ2-3|TRBV6-5|.|13
TGTGCCGGACCGGAGCCCTGCACAGATACGCAGTATTTT
CAGPEPCTDTQYF
>.|TRBJ1-4|TRBV11-2|.|14
TGTGCCAGCAGCTTACGAGACTTCAATGAAAAACTGTTTTTT
CASSLRDFNEKLFF
>.|TRBJ2-7|TRBV5-1|.|12
TGCGCCAGCAGCCTCGGAGGGTACGAGCAGTACTTC
CASSLGGYEQYF
>.|TRBJ1-5|TRBV20-1|.|11
TGCAGTGCTAGAGGGGATCAGCCCCAGCATTTT
CSARGDQPQHF
>.|TRBJ2-6|TRBV4-1|.|16
TGCGCCAGCAGCCGCGAGGGAGGAACTGGGGCCAACGTCCTGACTTTC
CASSREGGTGANVLTF
>.|TRBJ2-7|TRBV7-2|.|13
TGTGCCAGCAGCTTAACGGGTTACTACGAGCAGTACTTC
CASSLTGYYEQYF
>.|TRBJ2-1|TRBV20-1|.|11
TGCAGTGCTGAAAAAGGGCAGGGGCAGTTCTTC
CSAEKGQGQFF
>TRBD2|TRBJ2-3|TRBV30|.|15
TGTGCCTGGAGTGGACTAGCGGGTAGCACAGATACGCAGTATTTT
CAWSGLAGSTDTQYF